A selection of T cell receptor beta chains follows, all from one sample in a study of shared clonotypes between healthy human individuals. The repertoire was sequenced with immunoSEQ multiplex PCR; TCRdb's copy has only in-frame clones and lacks some. The sample gives under 2.5 million clones, around 92% of which show up once; 0.3% to 0.4% is in the top ten. The sequenced sample was naive CD4+ T cells from PBMCs. These receptors were taken from a man younger than 35 in good health. Some clones in this sample may be carry-over from other donors' samples. CDR3s include the opening cysteine and the closing phenylalanine or tryptophan. The D gene is left open where the match is weak. For some rows the clone size is stated as once, few or many, or as a class when expanded; others skip it.

v_call: TRBV7-7
j_call: TRBJ2-2
clone_size: NA
d_call: TRBD2
cdr3_aa: CASSLLLAGLTGELFF
cdr3_nt: TGTGCCAGCAGCTTACTCCTAGCGGGCCTCACCGGGGAGCTGTTTTTT

v_call: TRBV7-3
j_call: TRBJ2-2
clone_size: NA
d_call: TRBD2
cdr3_aa: CASSPTTELAGVFTGELFF
cdr3_nt: TGTGCCAGCAGCCCGACCACCGAGCTAGCGGGAGTATTCACCGGGGAGCTGTTTTTT

v_call: TRBV7-2
j_call: TRBJ2-7
clone_size: once
d_call: TRBD2
cdr3_aa: CASSMSSGSQYEQYF
cdr3_nt: TGTGCCAGCAGCATGAGCAGCGGGAGTCAGTACGAGCAGTACTTC

v_call: TRBV19
j_call: TRBJ1-1
clone_size: NA
d_call: NA
cdr3_aa: CASSQAPTEAFF
cdr3_nt: TGTGCCAGTAGCCAAGCTCCGACTGAAGCTTTCTTT

v_call: TRBV18
j_call: TRBJ2-7
clone_size: once
d_call: NA
cdr3_aa: CASSEQGRRSSGNEQYF
cdr3_nt: TGTGCCAGCTCAGAACAGGGGCGTCGGAGTAGCGGTAACGAGCAGTACTTC

v_call: TRBV29-1
j_call: TRBJ2-1
clone_size: NA
d_call: TRBD2
cdr3_aa: CSVAGLAGGYGEQFF
cdr3_nt: TGCAGCGTCGCCGGACTAGCGGGAGGGTATGGTGAGCAGTTCTTC

v_call: TRBV7-9
j_call: TRBJ2-7
clone_size: NA
d_call: TRBD2
cdr3_aa: CASSKTSGSGYEQYF
cdr3_nt: TGTGCCAGCAGCAAGACTAGCGGGAGCGGCTACGAGCAGTACTTC

v_call: TRBV6-4
j_call: TRBJ2-7
clone_size: NA
d_call: TRBD2
cdr3_aa: CASGSLAGEGSYEQYF
cdr3_nt: TGTGCCAGCGGCTCCTTGGCGGGAGAGGGCTCCTACGAGCAGTACTTC

v_call: TRBV6-5
j_call: TRBJ1-4
clone_size: once
d_call: NA
cdr3_aa: CASRFDRSEKLFF
cdr3_nt: TGTGCCAGCAGATTCGACAGGTCGGAAAAACTGTTTTTT

v_call: TRBV20-1
j_call: TRBJ1-2
clone_size: NA
d_call: NA
cdr3_aa: CSAERSYGYTF
cdr3_nt: TGCAGTGCTGAGAGGTCTTATGGCTACACCTTC

v_call: TRBV5-1
j_call: TRBJ1-3
clone_size: NA
d_call: NA
cdr3_aa: CASRGGRTGNTIYF
cdr3_nt: TGCGCCAGCAGGGGAGGGAGGACTGGAAACACCATATATTTT

v_call: TRBV23-1
j_call: TRBJ2-6
clone_size: NA
d_call: NA
cdr3_aa: CASSREEAILFNVLTF
cdr3_nt: TGCGCCAGCAGCAGGGAAGAGGCCATACTCTTCAACGTCCTGACTTTC

v_call: TRBV28
j_call: TRBJ2-6
clone_size: once
d_call: NA
cdr3_aa: CATSRYYSGANVLTF
cdr3_nt: TGTGCCACTTCCCGTTACTACTCCGGGGCCAACGTCCTGACTTTC

v_call: TRBV11-2
j_call: TRBJ1-1
clone_size: NA
d_call: TRBD1
cdr3_aa: CASSLTGGQNTEAFF
cdr3_nt: TGTGCCAGCAGCTTGACAGGGGGCCAGAACACTGAAGCTTTCTTT

v_call: TRBV5-1
j_call: TRBJ2-6
clone_size: once
d_call: NA
cdr3_aa: CASSLRETGTSGANVLTF
cdr3_nt: TGCGCCAGCAGCCTACGTGAGACAGGAACCTCTGGGGCCAACGTCCTGACTTTC

v_call: TRBV6-1
j_call: TRBJ2-7
clone_size: NA
d_call: NA
cdr3_aa: CASSDQISYEQYF
cdr3_nt: TGTGCCAGCAGTGACCAGATCAGCTACGAGCAGTACTTC

v_call: TRBV7-2
j_call: TRBJ1-5
clone_size: NA
d_call: NA
cdr3_aa: CASTPEAGSNQPQHF
cdr3_nt: TGTGCCAGCACCCCGGAGGCTGGGAGCAATCAGCCCCAGCATTTT

v_call: TRBV18
j_call: TRBJ2-1
clone_size: NA
d_call: NA
cdr3_aa: CASSPRRHLEQFF
cdr3_nt: TGTGCCAGCTCACCACGTAGGCACCTTGAGCAGTTCTTC

v_call: TRBV28
j_call: TRBJ2-5
clone_size: once
d_call: NA
cdr3_aa: CASSLSGWAETQYF
cdr3_nt: TGTGCCAGCAGTTTAAGCGGTTGGGCGGAGACCCAGTACTTC

v_call: TRBV27
j_call: TRBJ2-7
clone_size: NA
d_call: NA
cdr3_aa: CASSPGAGPFSSYF
cdr3_nt: TGTGCCAGCAGTCCCGGTGCAGGACCCTTTTCTTCGTACTTC

v_call: TRBV12-5
j_call: TRBJ2-5
clone_size: NA
d_call: NA
cdr3_aa: CASGFSGAETQYF
cdr3_nt: TGTGCTAGTGGTTTTTCTGGAGCAGAGACCCAGTACTTC

v_call: TRBV27
j_call: TRBJ2-7
clone_size: NA
d_call: TRBD2
cdr3_aa: CASSDSGSSYEQYF
cdr3_nt: TGTGCCAGCAGTGATAGCGGGAGCTCCTACGAGCAGTACTTC

v_call: TRBV7-8
j_call: TRBJ2-1
clone_size: NA
d_call: TRBD2
cdr3_aa: CASSTVPGLAGYNEQFF
cdr3_nt: TGTGCCAGCAGCACCGTCCCCGGACTAGCGGGCTACAATGAGCAGTTCTTC

v_call: TRBV10-1
j_call: TRBJ2-5
clone_size: NA
d_call: TRBD2
cdr3_aa: CASSELAGGETQYF
cdr3_nt: TGCGCCAGCAGTGAACTAGCGGGAGGAGAGACCCAGTACTTC

v_call: TRBV28
j_call: TRBJ1-1
clone_size: NA
d_call: NA
cdr3_aa: CASRQTALSLNTEAFF
cdr3_nt: TGTGCCAGCAGGCAGACAGCCCTTAGCTTGAACACTGAAGCTTTCTTT

v_call: TRBV19
j_call: TRBJ2-1
clone_size: NA
d_call: TRBD1
cdr3_aa: CASSMSKQGGYYNEQFF
cdr3_nt: TGTGCCAGTAGTATGTCCAAACAGGGGGGTTACTACAATGAGCAGTTCTTC

v_call: TRBV4-3
j_call: TRBJ2-1
clone_size: NA
d_call: NA
cdr3_aa: CASSQDLWDEQFF
cdr3_nt: TGCGCCAGCAGCCAAGACCTGTGGGATGAGCAGTTCTTC

v_call: TRBV10-1
j_call: TRBJ2-1
clone_size: NA
d_call: NA
cdr3_aa: CASSQPSRDNEQFF
cdr3_nt: TGCGCCAGCAGTCAACCCTCGAGGGACAATGAGCAGTTCTTC

v_call: TRBV30
j_call: TRBJ2-7
clone_size: NA
d_call: NA
cdr3_aa: CAWTPGTIAEQYF
cdr3_nt: TGTGCCTGGACGCCTGGGACAATAGCGGAGCAGTACTTC

v_call: TRBV6-5
j_call: TRBJ2-7
clone_size: once
d_call: NA
cdr3_aa: CASSTKGYEQYF
cdr3_nt: TGTGCCAGCAGTACCAAAGGCTACGAGCAGTACTTC

v_call: TRBV9
j_call: TRBJ2-7
clone_size: NA
d_call: NA
cdr3_aa: CASSLLPGSYEQYF
cdr3_nt: TGTGCCAGCAGCCTACTCCCTGGATCCTACGAGCAGTACTTC

v_call: TRBV29-1
j_call: TRBJ2-7
clone_size: NA
d_call: NA
cdr3_aa: CSVAGVRNEQYF
cdr3_nt: TGCAGCGTTGCAGGGGTGCGAAACGAGCAGTACTTC

v_call: TRBV4-2
j_call: TRBJ2-1
clone_size: NA
d_call: NA
cdr3_aa: CASSPAREFLYNEQFF
cdr3_nt: TGTGCCAGCAGCCCCGCTCGGGAGTTTCTCTACAATGAGCAGTTCTTC

v_call: TRBV6-5
j_call: TRBJ1-6
clone_size: NA
d_call: TRBD1
cdr3_aa: CASSYRDRNSPLHF
cdr3_nt: TGTGCCAGCAGTTACCGGGACAGGAATTCACCCCTCCACTTT

v_call: TRBV14
j_call: TRBJ2-1
clone_size: NA
d_call: NA
cdr3_aa: CASSRRPDSSYNEQFF
cdr3_nt: TGTGCCAGCAGCCGACGCCCGGATAGCTCCTACAATGAGCAGTTCTTC

v_call: TRBV11-2
j_call: TRBJ2-7
clone_size: NA
d_call: TRBD2
cdr3_aa: CASSSPTSGSYEQYF
cdr3_nt: TGTGCCAGCAGCTCGCCGACTAGCGGGAGTTACGAGCAGTACTTC

v_call: TRBV29-1
j_call: TRBJ2-7
clone_size: NA
d_call: TRBD2
cdr3_aa: CSVEDRASGAYEQYF
cdr3_nt: TGCAGCGTTGAAGATCGGGCTAGCGGGGCCTACGAGCAGTACTTC

v_call: TRBV6-6
j_call: TRBJ2-3
clone_size: NA
d_call: TRBD2
cdr3_aa: CASRKTSGSRADTQYF
cdr3_nt: TGTGCCAGCAGGAAAACTAGCGGGAGTCGAGCAGATACGCAGTATTTT

v_call: TRBV11-2
j_call: TRBJ2-2
clone_size: NA
d_call: TRBD1
cdr3_aa: CASSLGQGSGELFF
cdr3_nt: TGTGCCAGCAGCTTGGGACAGGGGTCCGGGGAGCTGTTTTTT

v_call: TRBV11-2
j_call: TRBJ2-5
clone_size: NA
d_call: NA
cdr3_aa: CASSRGGQQETQYF
cdr3_nt: TGTGCCAGCAGCCGGGGTGGGCAGCAAGAGACCCAGTACTTC

v_call: TRBV2
j_call: TRBJ2-3
clone_size: NA
d_call: TRBD2
cdr3_aa: CASSVGGGTDTQYF
cdr3_nt: TGTGCCAGCAGTGTCGGGGGGGGTACAGATACGCAGTATTTT

v_call: TRBV6-5
j_call: TRBJ2-1
clone_size: NA
d_call: TRBD2
cdr3_aa: CASSPTGLASHEQFF
cdr3_nt: TGTGCCAGCAGCCCGACGGGACTAGCGTCCCATGAGCAGTTCTTC

v_call: TRBV13
j_call: TRBJ1-1
clone_size: NA
d_call: NA
cdr3_aa: CASSLIRGSTEAFF
cdr3_nt: TGTGCCAGCAGCTTGATAAGGGGAAGCACTGAAGCTTTCTTT

v_call: TRBV5-1
j_call: TRBJ2-5
clone_size: NA
d_call: NA
cdr3_aa: CASSWSGPGEETQYF
cdr3_nt: TGCGCCAGCAGCTGGAGCGGGCCCGGTGAGGAGACCCAGTACTTC

v_call: TRBV6-6
j_call: TRBJ2-1
clone_size: NA
d_call: NA
cdr3_aa: CASSLGTFNEQFF
cdr3_nt: TGTGCCAGCAGTTTGGGGACCTTCAATGAGCAGTTCTTC

v_call: TRBV10-3
j_call: TRBJ2-1
clone_size: NA
d_call: NA
cdr3_aa: CAIRVTGISYNEQFF
cdr3_nt: TGTGCCATCAGGGTGACTGGGATATCCTACAATGAGCAGTTCTTC

v_call: TRBV27
j_call: TRBJ2-3
clone_size: NA
d_call: TRBD2
cdr3_aa: CASSSYGTSPGVNTQYF
cdr3_nt: TGTGCCAGCAGTTCATACGGGACTAGCCCAGGGGTAAATACGCAGTATTTT

v_call: TRBV10-3
j_call: TRBJ1-1
clone_size: few
d_call: TRBD1
cdr3_aa: CATISGTANTEAFF
cdr3_nt: TGTGCCACTATCTCTGGGACAGCGAACACTGAAGCTTTCTTT

v_call: TRBV28
j_call: TRBJ2-7
clone_size: NA
d_call: TRBD2
cdr3_aa: CASSPAQVGGGEQYF
cdr3_nt: TGTGCCAGCAGCCCTGCGCAGGTCGGCGGGGGCGAGCAGTACTTC

v_call: TRBV29-1
j_call: TRBJ2-1
clone_size: NA
d_call: NA
cdr3_aa: CSGGVGADNEQFF
cdr3_nt: TGCAGCGGGGGTGTCGGGGCCGACAATGAGCAGTTCTTC

v_call: TRBV2
j_call: TRBJ2-3
clone_size: NA
d_call: TRBD1
cdr3_aa: CASRGSTGGQDTQYF
cdr3_nt: TGTGCCAGCAGGGGGTCGACAGGGGGCCAAGATACGCAGTATTTT